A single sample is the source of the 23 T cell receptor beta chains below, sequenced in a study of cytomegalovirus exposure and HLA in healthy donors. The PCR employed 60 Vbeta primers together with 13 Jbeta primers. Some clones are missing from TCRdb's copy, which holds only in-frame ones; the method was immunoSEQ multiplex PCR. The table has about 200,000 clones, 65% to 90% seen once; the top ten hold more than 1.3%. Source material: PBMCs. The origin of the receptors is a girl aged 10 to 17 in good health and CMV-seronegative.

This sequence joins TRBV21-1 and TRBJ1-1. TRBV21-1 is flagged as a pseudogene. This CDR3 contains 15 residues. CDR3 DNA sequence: TGTGCCAGCAGCAAAGCGCGCCCGGGGAACACTGAAGCTTTCTTT. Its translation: CASSKARPGNTEAFF.

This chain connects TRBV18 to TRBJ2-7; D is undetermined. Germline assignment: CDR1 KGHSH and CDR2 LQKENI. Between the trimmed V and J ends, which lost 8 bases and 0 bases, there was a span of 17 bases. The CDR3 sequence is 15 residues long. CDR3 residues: CASRTLRDSSYEQYF. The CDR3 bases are TGTGCCAGCAGAACTCTCCGAGATAGCTCCTACGAGCAGTACTTC.

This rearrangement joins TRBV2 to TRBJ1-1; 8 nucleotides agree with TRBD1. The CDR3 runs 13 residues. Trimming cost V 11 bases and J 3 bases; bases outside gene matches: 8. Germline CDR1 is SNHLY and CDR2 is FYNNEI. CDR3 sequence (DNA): TGTGCCCGACCGGACAGGGTAGACACTGAAGCTTTCTTT. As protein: CARPDRVDTEAFF.

CDR3 residues: CSGGQPANYGYTF. In DNA form, the CDR3 reads TGCAGCGGCGGACAGCCCGCTAACTATGGCTACACCTTC. The chain combines TRBV29-1 with TRBJ1-2; a weak D match, TRBD1 (6 bases). V lost 7 bases to trimming and J lost 0 bases, with 12 bases between them. The CDR3 consists of 13 residues. Germline-derived CDR1 and CDR2 are SQVTM and ANQGSEA.

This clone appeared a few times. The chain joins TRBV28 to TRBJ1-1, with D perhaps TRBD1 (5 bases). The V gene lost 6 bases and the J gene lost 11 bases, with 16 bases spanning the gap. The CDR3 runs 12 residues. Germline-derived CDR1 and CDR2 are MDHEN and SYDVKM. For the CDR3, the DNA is TGTGCCAGCAGAACTCGCCCGCGGGGGGCTTTCTTT. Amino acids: CASRTRPRGAFF.

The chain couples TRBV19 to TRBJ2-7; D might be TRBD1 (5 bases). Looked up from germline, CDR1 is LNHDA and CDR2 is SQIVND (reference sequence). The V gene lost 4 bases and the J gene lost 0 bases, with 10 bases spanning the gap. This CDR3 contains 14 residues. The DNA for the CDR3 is TGTGCCAGTAGTAGTGGACATTCCTCCTACGAGCAGTACTTC. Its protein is CASSSGHSSYEQYF.

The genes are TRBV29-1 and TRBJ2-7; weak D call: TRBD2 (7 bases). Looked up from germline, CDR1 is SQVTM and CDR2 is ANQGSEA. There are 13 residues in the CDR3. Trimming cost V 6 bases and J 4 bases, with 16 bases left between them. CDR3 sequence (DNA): TGCAGCGTGCCCGGGGGGACAAGTTACGAGCAGTACTTC. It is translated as CSVPGGTSYEQYF.

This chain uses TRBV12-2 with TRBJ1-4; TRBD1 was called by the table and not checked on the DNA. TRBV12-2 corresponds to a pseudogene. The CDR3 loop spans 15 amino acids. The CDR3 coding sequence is TGTGCAAGTCGCCGACGCCGACAGGGGTGTGAAAAACTGTTTTTT. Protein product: CASRRRRQGCEKLFF.

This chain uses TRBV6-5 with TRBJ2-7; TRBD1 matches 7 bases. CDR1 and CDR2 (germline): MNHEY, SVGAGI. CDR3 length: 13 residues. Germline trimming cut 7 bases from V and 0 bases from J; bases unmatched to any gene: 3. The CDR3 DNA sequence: TGTGCCAGCACCAGGGGGTTCTCCTACGAGCAGTACTTC. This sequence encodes CASTRGFSYEQYF.

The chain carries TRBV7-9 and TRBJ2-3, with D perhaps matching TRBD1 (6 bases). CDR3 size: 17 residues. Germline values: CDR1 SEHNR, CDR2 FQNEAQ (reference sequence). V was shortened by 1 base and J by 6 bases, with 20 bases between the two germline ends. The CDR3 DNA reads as TGTGCCAGCAGCTTAGATCTGGAACAGGGCAATCAGGATACGCAGTATTTT. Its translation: CASSLDLEQGNQDTQYF.

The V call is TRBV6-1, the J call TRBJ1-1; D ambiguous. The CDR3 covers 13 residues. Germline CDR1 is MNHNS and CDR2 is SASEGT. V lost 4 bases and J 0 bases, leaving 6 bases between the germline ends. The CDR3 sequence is CASSVSLNTEAFF. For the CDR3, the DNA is TGTGCCAGCAGTGTGAGCTTGAACACTGAAGCTTTCTTT.

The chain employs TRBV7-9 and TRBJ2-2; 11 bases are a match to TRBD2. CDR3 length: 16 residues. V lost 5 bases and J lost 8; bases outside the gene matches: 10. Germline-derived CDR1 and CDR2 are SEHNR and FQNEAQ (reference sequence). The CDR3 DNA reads TGTGCCAGCAGCGAGGGACTAGCGGTCTTTTCAGGGGAGCTGTTTTTT. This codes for CASSEGLAVFSGELFF.

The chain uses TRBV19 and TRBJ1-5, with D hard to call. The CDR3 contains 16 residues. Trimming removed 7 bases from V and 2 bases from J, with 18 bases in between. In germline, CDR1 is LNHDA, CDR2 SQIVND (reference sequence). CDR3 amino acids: CASTTEPFTGNQPQHF. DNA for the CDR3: TGTGCCAGTACCACCGAACCCTTTACTGGCAATCAGCCCCAGCATTTT.

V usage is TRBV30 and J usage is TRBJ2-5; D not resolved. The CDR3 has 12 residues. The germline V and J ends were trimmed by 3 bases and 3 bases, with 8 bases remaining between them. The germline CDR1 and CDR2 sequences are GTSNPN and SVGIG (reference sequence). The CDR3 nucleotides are TGTGCCTGGAGCAATCGGGAAGAGACCCAGTACTTC. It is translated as CAWSNREETQYF.

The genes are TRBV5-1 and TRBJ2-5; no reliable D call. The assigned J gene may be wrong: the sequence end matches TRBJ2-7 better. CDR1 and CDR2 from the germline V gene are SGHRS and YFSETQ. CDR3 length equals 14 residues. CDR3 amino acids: CASSLTMQDYEQYF. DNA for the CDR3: TGCGCCAGCAGCTTGACAATGCAGGACTACGAGCAGTACTTC.

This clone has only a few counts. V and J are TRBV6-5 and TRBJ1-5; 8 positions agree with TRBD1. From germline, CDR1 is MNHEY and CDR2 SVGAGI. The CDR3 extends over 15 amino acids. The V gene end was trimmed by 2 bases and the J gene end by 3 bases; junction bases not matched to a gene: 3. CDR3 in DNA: TGTGCCAGCAGTTACCGCAGGGGGCCCAATCAGCCCCAGCATTTT. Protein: CASSYRRGPNQPQHF.

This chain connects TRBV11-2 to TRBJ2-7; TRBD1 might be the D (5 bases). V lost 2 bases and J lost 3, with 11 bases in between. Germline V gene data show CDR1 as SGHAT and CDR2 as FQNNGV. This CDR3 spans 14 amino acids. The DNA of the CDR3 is TGTGCCAGCAGCTTACAGGGTAGGGTCTACGAGCAGTACTTC. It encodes CASSLQGRVYEQYF.

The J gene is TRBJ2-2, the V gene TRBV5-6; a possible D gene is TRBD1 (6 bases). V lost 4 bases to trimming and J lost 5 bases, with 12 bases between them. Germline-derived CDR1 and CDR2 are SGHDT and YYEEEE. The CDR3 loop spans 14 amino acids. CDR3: CASSHGQLTGELFF. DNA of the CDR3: TGTGCCAGCAGCCATGGACAGCTGACCGGGGAGCTGTTTTTT.

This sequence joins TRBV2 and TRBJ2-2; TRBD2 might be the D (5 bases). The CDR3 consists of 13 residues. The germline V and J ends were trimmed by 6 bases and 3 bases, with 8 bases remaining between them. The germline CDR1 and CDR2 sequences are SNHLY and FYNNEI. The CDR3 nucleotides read TGTGCCAGCAGACGAGGGTACACCGGGGAGCTGTTTTTT. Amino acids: CASRRGYTGELFF.

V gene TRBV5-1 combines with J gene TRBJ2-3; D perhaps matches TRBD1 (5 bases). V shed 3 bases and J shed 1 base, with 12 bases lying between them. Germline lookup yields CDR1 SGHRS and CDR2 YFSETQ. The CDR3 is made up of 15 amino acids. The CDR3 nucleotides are TGCGCCAGCAGCTCCACAGGCCACCGCACAGATACGCAGTATTTT. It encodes CASSSTGHRTDTQYF.

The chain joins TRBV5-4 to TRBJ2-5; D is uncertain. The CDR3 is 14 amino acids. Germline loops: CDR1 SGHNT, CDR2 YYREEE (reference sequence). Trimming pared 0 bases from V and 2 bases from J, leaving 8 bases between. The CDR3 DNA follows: TGTGCCAGCAGCTTGGACTTCTATCAAGAGACCCAGTACTTC. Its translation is CASSLDFYQETQYF.

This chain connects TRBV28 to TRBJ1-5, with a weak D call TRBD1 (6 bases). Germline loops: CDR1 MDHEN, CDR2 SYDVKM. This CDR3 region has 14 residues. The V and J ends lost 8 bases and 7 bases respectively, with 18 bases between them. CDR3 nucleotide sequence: TGTGCCAGCCAATCTAGGAGGGGGGGCCAGCCCCAGCATTTT. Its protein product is CASQSRRGGQPQHF.

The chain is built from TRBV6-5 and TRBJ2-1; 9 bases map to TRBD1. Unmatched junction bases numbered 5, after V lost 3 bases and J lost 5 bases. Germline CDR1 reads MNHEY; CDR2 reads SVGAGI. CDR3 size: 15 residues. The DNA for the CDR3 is TGTGCCAGCAGTTATGACAGGGGGTTGGACAATGAGCAGTTCTTC. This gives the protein CASSYDRGLDNEQFF.